By proportion, the clone carrying this TCR beta chain is medium-sized. As yet, its antigen is unknown. Other DNA sequences in the same sample also yield this CDR3. CDR3 length: 14 residues. Trimming took off 3 bases at V and 0 bases at J, with 6 bases between the two ends. The germline gives CDR1 MNHNS, CDR2 SASEGT. This entry is derived from a study of T cells in localized non-small cell lung cancer. Study-wide points: Maximal T cell clonality occurred in uninvolved adjacent lung, with tumor ranking below it. Analysis by sequencing included only one tumor region, so heterogeneity remains possible.

Only in-frame clones appear in the TCRdb table, and some are missing; sequencing was by immunoSEQ multiplex PCR. Among around 22,000 clones, roughly 88% were seen once, and the ten largest hold about 9.5%. Sequenced here: peripheral blood mononuclear cells, sampled before any cancer treatment. The chain carries TRBV6-1 and TRBJ1-3; the D is unclear. This TCR was sampled from a woman aged 35 to 70 with stage III lung adenocarcinoma. The chain's CDR3 is CASSDGVSGNTIYF. As DNA, the CDR3 is TGTGCCAGCAGTGACGGTGTCTCTGGAAACACCATATATTTT.